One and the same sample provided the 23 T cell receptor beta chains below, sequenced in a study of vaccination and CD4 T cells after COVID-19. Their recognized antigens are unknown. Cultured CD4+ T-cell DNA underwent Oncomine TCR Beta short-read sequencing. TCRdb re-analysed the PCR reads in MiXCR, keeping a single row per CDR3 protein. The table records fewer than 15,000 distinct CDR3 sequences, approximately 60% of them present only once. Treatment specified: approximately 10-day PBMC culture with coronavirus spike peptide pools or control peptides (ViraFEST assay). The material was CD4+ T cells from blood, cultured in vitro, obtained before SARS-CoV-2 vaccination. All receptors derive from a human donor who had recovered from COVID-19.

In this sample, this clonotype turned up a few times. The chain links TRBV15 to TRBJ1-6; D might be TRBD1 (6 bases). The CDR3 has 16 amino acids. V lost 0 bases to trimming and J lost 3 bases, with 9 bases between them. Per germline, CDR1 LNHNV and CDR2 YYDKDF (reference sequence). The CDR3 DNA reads TGTGCCACCAGCAGAGATACGACAGGCTATAATTCACCCCTCCACTTT. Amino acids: CATSRDTTGYNSPLHF.

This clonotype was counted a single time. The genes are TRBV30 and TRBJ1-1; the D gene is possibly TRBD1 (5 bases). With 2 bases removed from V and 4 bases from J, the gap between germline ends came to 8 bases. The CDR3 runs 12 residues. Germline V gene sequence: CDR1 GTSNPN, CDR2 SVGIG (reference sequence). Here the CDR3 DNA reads TGTGCCTGGAGTTTCCAGGGCACTGAAGCTTTCTTT. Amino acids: CAWSFQGTEAFF.

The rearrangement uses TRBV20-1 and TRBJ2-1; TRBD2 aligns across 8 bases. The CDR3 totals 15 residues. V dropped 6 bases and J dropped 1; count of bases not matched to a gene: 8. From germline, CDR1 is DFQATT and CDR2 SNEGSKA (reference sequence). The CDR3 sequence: CSAGAGVGSYNEQFF. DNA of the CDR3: TGCAGTGCCGGAGCGGGAGTGGGATCCTACAATGAGCAGTTCTTC.

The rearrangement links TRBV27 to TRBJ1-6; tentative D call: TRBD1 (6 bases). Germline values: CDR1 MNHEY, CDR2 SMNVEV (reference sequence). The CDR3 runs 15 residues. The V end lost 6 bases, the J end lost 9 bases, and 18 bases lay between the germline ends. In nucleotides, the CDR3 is TGTGCCAGCAGCCCATACCCCAGGGGAGCTTCACCCCTCCACTTT. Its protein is CASSPYPRGASPLHF.

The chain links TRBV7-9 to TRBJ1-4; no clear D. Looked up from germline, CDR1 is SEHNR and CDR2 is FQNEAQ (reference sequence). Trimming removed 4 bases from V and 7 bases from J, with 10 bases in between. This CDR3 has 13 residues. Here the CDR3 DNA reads TGTGCCAGCAGCTACGGGTTGGGTGAAAAACTGTTTTTT. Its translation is CASSYGLGEKLFF.

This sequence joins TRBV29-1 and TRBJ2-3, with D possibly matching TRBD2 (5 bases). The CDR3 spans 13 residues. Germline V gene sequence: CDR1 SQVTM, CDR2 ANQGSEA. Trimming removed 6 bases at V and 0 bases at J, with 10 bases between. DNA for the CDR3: TGCAGCGTGAGGAGGACTAGCACAGATACGCAGTATTTT. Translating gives CSVRRTSTDTQYF.

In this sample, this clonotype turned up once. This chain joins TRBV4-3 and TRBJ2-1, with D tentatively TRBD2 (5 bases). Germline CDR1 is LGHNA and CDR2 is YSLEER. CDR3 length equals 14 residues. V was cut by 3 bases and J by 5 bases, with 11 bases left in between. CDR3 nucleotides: TGCGCCAGCAGCCAGGGTTGGACTGACAATGAGCAGTTCTTC. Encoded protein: CASSQGWTDNEQFF.

For the CDR3, the DNA is TGTGCCAGCAGTCTACCCTGGGGCACCGGGGAGCTGTTTTTT. This gives the protein CASSLPWGTGELFF. The rearrangement links TRBV28 to TRBJ2-2; D is unresolved. The germline gives CDR1 MDHEN, CDR2 SYDVKM. This CDR3 has 14 residues. Trimming left V 5 bases short and J 4 bases short, with 11 bases between. The full variable domain, with the rest looked up from reference TRBV28 and TRBJ2-2, is DVKVTQSSRYLVKRTGEKVFLECVQDMDHENMFWYRQDPGLGLRLIYFSYDVKMKEKGDIPEGYSVSREKKERFSLILESASTNQTSMYLCASSLPWGTGELFFGEGSRLTVL.

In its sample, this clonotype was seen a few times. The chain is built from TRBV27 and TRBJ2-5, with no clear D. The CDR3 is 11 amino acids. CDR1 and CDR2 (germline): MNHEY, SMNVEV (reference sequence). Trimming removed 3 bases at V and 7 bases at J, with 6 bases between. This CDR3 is CASSFYGTQYF. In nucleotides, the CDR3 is TGTGCCAGCAGTTTCTATGGGACCCAGTACTTC.

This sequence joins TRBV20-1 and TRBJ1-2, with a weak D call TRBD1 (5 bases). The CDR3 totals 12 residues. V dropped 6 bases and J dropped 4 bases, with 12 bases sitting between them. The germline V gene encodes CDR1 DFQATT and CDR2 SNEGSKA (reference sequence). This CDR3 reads CSATETVYGYTF. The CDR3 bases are TGCAGTGCAACGGAGACAGTCTATGGCTACACCTTC.

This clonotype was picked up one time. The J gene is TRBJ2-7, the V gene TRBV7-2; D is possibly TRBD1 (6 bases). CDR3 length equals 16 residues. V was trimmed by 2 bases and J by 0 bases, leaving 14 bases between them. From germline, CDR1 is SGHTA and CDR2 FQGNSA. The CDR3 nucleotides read TGTGCCAGCAGCTTATCCTGGGGGCTACTCTCCTACGAGCAGTACTTC. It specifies CASSLSWGLLSYEQYF.

In DNA, the CDR3 is TGTGCCAGCAGCTTGGTCCTACCAGCGGGAGGGCTAGGGGAGACCCAGTACTTC. This codes for CASSLVLPAGGLGETQYF. The chain joins TRBV7-2 to TRBJ2-5; TRBD2 agrees at 10 bases. The V and J ends lost 3 bases and 5 bases, in that order; junction bases with no gene match: 15. The CDR3 contains 18 residues. CDR1 and CDR2 (germline): SGHTA, FQGNSA. The variable domain in full, completed from reference TRBV7-2 and TRBJ2-5, reads GAGVSQSPSNKVTEKGKDVELRCDPISGHTALYWYRQSLGQGLEFLIYFQGNSAPDKSGLPSDRFSAERTGGSVSTLTIQRTQQEDSAVYLCASSLVLPAGGLGETQYFGPGTRLLVL.

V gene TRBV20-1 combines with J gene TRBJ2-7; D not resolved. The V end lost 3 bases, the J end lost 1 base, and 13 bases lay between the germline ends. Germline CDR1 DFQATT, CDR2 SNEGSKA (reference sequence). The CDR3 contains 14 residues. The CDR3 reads CSASMTGQSYEQYF. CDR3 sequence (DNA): TGCAGTGCTAGCATGACGGGCCAATCCTACGAGCAGTACTTC.

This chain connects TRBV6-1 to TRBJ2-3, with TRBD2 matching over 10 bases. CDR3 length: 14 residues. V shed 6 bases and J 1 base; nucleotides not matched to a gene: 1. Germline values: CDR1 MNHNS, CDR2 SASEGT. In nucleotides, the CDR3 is TGTGCCAGCAGGACTAGCGGGCGCACAGATACGCAGTATTTT. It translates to CASRTSGRTDTQYF.

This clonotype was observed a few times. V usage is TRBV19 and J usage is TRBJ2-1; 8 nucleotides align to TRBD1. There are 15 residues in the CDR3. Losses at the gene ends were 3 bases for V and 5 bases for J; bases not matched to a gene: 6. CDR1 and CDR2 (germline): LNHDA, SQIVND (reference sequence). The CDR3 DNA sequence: TGTGCCAGTAGTATGCAGGGACAGGCTGACAATGAGCAGTTCTTC. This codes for CASSMQGQADNEQFF.

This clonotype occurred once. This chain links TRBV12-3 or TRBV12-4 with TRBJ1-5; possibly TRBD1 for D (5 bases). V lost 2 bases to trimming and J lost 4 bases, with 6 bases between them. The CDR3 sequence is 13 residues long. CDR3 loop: CASSLQGNQPQHF. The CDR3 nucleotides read TGTGCCAGCAGTTTACAGGGTAATCAGCCCCAGCATTTT.

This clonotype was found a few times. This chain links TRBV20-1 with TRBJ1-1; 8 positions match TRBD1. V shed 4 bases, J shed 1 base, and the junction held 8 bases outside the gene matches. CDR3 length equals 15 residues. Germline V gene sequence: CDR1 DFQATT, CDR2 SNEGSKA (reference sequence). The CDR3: CSAIRAGTGNTEAFF. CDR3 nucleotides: TGCAGTGCTATCCGGGCCGGGACAGGGAACACTGAAGCTTTCTTT.

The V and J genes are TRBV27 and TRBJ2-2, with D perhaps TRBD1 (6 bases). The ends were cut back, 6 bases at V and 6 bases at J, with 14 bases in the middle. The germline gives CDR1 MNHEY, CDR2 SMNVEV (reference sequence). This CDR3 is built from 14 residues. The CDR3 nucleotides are TGTGCCAGCAGAACAGGGCAAGTGTCCGGGGAGCTGTTTTTT. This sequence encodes CASRTGQVSGELFF.

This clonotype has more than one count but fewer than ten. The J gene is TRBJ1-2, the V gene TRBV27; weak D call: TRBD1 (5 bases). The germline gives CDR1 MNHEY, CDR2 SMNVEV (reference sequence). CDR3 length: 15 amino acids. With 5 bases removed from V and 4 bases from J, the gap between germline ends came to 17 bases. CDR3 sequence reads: CASSRTLDSVYGYTF. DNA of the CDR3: TGTGCCAGCAGTCGGACCCTTGACAGCGTCTATGGCTACACCTTC.

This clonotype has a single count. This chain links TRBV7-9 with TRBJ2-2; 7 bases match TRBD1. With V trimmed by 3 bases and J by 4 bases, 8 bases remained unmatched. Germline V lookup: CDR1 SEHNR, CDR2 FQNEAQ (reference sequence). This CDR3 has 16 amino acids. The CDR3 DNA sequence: TGTGCCAGCAGCTTCTACAGGGGCGGAGGCACCGGGGAGCTGTTTTTT. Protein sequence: CASSFYRGGGTGELFF.

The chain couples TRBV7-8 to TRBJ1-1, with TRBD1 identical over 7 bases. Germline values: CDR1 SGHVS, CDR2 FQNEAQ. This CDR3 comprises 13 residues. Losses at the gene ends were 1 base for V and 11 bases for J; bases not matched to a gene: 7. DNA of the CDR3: TGTGCCAGCAGCTTAGTACAGGGGCCTAGGGCTTTCTTT. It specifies CASSLVQGPRAFF.

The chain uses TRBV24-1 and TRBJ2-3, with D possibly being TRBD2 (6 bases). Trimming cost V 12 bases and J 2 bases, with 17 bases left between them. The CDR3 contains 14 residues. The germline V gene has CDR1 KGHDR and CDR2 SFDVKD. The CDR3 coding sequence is TGTGCCGCGTCTCAGGCGGGATCCACAGATACGCAGTATTTT. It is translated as CAASQAGSTDTQYF.

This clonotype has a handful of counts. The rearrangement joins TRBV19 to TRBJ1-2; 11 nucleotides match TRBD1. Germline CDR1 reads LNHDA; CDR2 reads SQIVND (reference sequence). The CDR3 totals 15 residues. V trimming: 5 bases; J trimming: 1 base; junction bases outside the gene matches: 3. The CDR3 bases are TGTGCCAGTAGTGGACAGGGGGCAAGTAACTATGGCTACACCTTC. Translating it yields CASSGQGASNYGYTF. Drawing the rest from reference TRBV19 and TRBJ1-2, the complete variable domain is DGGITQSPKYLFRKEGQNVTLSCEQNLNHDAMYWYRQDPGQGLRLIYYSQIVNDFQKGDIAEGYSVSREKKESFPLTVTSAQKNPTAFYLCASSGQGASNYGYTFGSGTRLTVV.